These 5 T cell receptor beta chains share one sample of origin, sequenced in a study of T cell responses to AZD1222 COVID-19 vaccine. Profiled with immunoSEQ multiplex PCR; TCRdb holds only in-frame clones, not every one. The profile shows about 110,000 clones, roughly 90% of them singletons. The sequencing here drew on peripheral blood, taken 28 days after the second AZD1222 dose. The receptors originated from an adult who received the AZD1222 COVID-19 vaccine.

CDR3 protein: CASSARTGMEELFF. DNA for the CDR3: TGTGCCAGCAGCGCCCGGACAGGGATGGAGGAACTGTTTTTT. This chain uses TRBV7-9 with TRBJ1-4; 8 nucleotides match TRBD1. The germline V gene encodes CDR1 SEHNR and CDR2 FQNEAQ (reference sequence). With 5 bases clipped from V and 12 bases from J, the junction kept 11 bases outside the gene matches. The CDR3 consists of 14 residues.

The chain is built from TRBV5-1 and TRBJ1-4; possibly TRBD1 for D (5 bases). CDR1 and CDR2 (germline): SGHRS, YFSETQ. This CDR3 region has 14 residues. V was clipped by 2 bases and J by 8 bases, with 13 bases between them. The CDR3 DNA reads TGCGCCAGCAGCTTTGGGCAGGGATGGGAAAAACTGTTTTTT. This gives the protein CASSFGQGWEKLFF.

The chain has TRBV5-1 and TRBJ2-7, with no clear D. V lost 0 bases, J lost 0 bases, and 7 bases lay in between. The CDR3 extends over 14 amino acids. The germline V gene has CDR1 SGHRS and CDR2 YFSETQ. Here the CDR3 reads CASSLVSNSYEQYF. The DNA of the CDR3 is TGCGCCAGCAGCTTGGTTAGTAACTCCTACGAGCAGTACTTC.

The J gene is TRBJ2-5, the V gene TRBV18; TRBD1 matches 12 bases. CDR3 size: 18 residues. Germline CDR1 reads KGHSH; CDR2 reads LQKENI. V was clipped by 3 bases and J by 5 bases; unmatched bases: 13. The CDR3 is CASSPSLPGTGGVETQYF. For the CDR3, the DNA is TGTGCCAGCTCACCGAGTCTTCCCGGGACAGGGGGCGTGGAGACCCAGTACTTC. The entire variable domain, with the rest obtained from reference TRBV18 and TRBJ2-5, is as follows: NAGVMQNPRHLVRRRGQEARLRCSPMKGHSHVYWYRQLPEEGLKFMVYLQKENIIDESGMPKERFSAEFPKEGPSILRIQQVVRGDSAAYFCASSPSLPGTGGVETQYFGPGTRLLVL.

DNA of the CDR3: TGTGCCAGCACCTGGACAGGTGGGGGTGAAAAACTGTTTTTT. Amino acids: CASTWTGGGEKLFF. The chain carries TRBV6-5 and TRBJ1-4, with 7 bases matching TRBD1. V lost 7 bases, J lost 7 bases, and 9 bases stayed unmatched. The germline V gene encodes CDR1 MNHEY and CDR2 SVGAGI. This CDR3 spans 14 amino acids.